The 2 T cell receptor beta chains reported below all come from one sample, sequenced in a study of T cell responses to AZD1222 COVID-19 vaccine. The method was immunoSEQ multiplex PCR; TCRdb's version includes in-frame clones alone and lacks a portion of them. This table holds approximately 150,000 clones, around 88% found once. The material was peripheral blood, obtained 28 days after the second AZD1222 dose. These receptors were taken from an adult who received the AZD1222 COVID-19 vaccine.

The J gene is TRBJ2-7, the V gene TRBV6-2 or TRBV6-3; 8 bases match TRBD2. The CDR3 totals 16 residues. The ends lost 6 bases at V and 4 bases at J; junction bases unmatched: 14. Germline V CDR1 and CDR2: MNHEY, SVGEGT. The CDR3 bases are TGTGCCAGCAGCTCTTCCCAGCCTAGCGGGCGGTACGAGCAGTACTTC. It translates to CASSSSQPSGRYEQYF.

The gene calls are TRBV7-8 and TRBJ2-1, with 8 bases identical to TRBD1. The germline gives CDR1 SGHVS, CDR2 FQNEAQ. J lost 5 bases, V lost 0 bases, and 9 bases had no gene match. This CDR3 comprises 17 residues. This CDR3 reads CASSLAGWQGANNEQFF. CDR3 sequence (DNA): TGTGCCAGCAGCTTAGCGGGCTGGCAGGGGGCGAACAATGAGCAGTTCTTC.